This is a list of T cell receptor beta chains from one sample in a study of blood T cell repertoires in COVID-19. Method: immunoSEQ multiplex PCR; TCRdb's copy keeps in-frame clones and lacks some. The sample holds about 210,000 clones, under 95% seen once. Material: peripheral blood. The receptors were gathered from a man under 40 with acute or convalescent COVID-19. Both conserved end residues are part of each CDR3. The D gene is left open where the match is weak.

d_call	v_call	j_call	cdr3_aa	cdr3_nt
-	TRBV28	TRBJ1-2	CASSRGSYGYTF	TGTGCCAGCAGTAGGGGTAGCTATGGCTACACCTTC
TRBD1	TRBV12-5	TRBJ2-5	CASVDGTGGAWTSKTQYF	TGTGCTAGTGTCGATGGGACAGGGGGCGCGTGGACCTCTAAGACCCAGTACTTC
TRBD1	TRBV6-5	TRBJ2-4	CASTGGRTRDIQYF	TGTGCCAGCACAGGGGGCAGGACCAGGGACATTCAGTACTTC
TRBD1	TRBV7-9	TRBJ2-1	CASTRTGGYNEQFF	TGTGCCAGCACACGGACAGGGGGATACAATGAGCAGTTCTTC
-	TRBV30	TRBJ2-6	CAWSINSLNSGANVLTF	TGTGCCTGGAGTATAAACAGTTTAAACTCTGGGGCCAACGTCCTGACTTTC
TRBD2	TRBV4-2	TRBJ2-7	CASSFTGGRSAEQYF	TGTGCCAGCAGCTTTACGGGCGGGAGGTCGGCCGAGCAGTACTTC
-	TRBV7-8	TRBJ2-2	CASSSQGVGELFF	TGTGCCAGCAGTTCACAGGGTGTAGGGGAGCTGTTTTTT
-	TRBV11-3	TRBJ2-3	CASSYRDTDTQYF	TGTGCCAGCAGCTACAGAGACACAGATACGCAGTATTTT
TRBD1	TRBV7-3	TRBJ2-1	CASSFTTGTYNEQFF	TGTGCCAGCAGTTTTACGACAGGGACCTACAATGAGCAGTTCTTC
TRBD1	TRBV5-4	TRBJ1-6	CASSLEQGYSPLHF	TGTGCCAGCAGCTTGGAACAGGGGTATTCACCCCTCCACTTT
TRBD1	TRBV7-9	TRBJ1-6	CASRGQDNSPLHF	TGTGCCAGCAGGGGACAGGATAATTCACCCCTCCACTTT
-	TRBV5-1	TRBJ2-7	CASSLAGVEGEQYF	TGCGCCAGCAGCTTGGCCGGGGTCGAGGGCGAGCAGTACTTC
TRBD2	TRBV7-2	TRBJ2-7	CASRETSGSPYEQYF	TGTGCCAGCCGCGAGACTAGCGGGAGCCCCTACGAGCAGTACTTC
TRBD2	TRBV7-8	TRBJ2-3	CASSPTSGRVDTQYF	TGTGCCAGCAGCCCTACTAGCGGGAGGGTAGATACGCAGTATTTT
TRBD2	TRBV13	TRBJ2-3	CASSGGSRGTDTQYF	TGTGCCAGCAGCGGCGGGAGTAGGGGCACAGATACGCAGTATTTT
-	TRBV20-1	TRBJ2-7	CSASNLAGLYEQYF	TGCAGTGCTAGTAATCTAGCCGGTTTGTACGAGCAGTACTTC
TRBD1	TRBV30	TRBJ1-2	CAWSASWDSYGYTF	TGTGCCTGGAGTGCTTCGTGGGACAGCTATGGCTACACCTTC